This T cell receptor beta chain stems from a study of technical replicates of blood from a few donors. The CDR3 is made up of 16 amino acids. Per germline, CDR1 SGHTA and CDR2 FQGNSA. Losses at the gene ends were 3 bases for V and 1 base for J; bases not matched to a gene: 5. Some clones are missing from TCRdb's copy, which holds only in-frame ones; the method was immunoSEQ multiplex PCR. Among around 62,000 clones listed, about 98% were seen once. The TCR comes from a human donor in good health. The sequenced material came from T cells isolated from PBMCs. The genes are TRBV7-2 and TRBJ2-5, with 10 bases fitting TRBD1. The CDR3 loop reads CASSFRGDRGQETQYF. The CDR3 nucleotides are TGTGCCAGCAGCTTTCGGGGGGACAGGGGCCAAGAGACCCAGTACTTC.